This T cell receptor (beta chain) was captured by sequencing in a study of cytomegalovirus exposure and HLA in healthy donors. Points from the study as a whole: Common viral pathogens seemed, in a later analysis, to connect with several of the most significant clusters. TCR beta V segments were, for the most part, productive about 87% or about 30% of the time in an earlier analysis. Approximately 160 TCR beta chains were listed as cytomegalovirus-associated. It is likely that the observed cluster of highly shared sequence variants was a sequencing artifact.

Concerning this clone itself: Its specificity is unknown.

Trimming at V came to 11 bases and at J to 4 bases, leaving 4 bases not matched to a gene. CDR3 length: 11 residues. Per germline, CDR1 SGHTA and CDR2 FQGNSA. In the PCR, 60 Vbeta and 13 Jbeta primers were used. Libraries were prepared by immunoSEQ multiplex PCR; TCRdb keeps only in-frame clonotypes and omits some of them. The profile shows 170,000 or so clones, around 79% of them singletons. V gene TRBV7-2 combines with J gene TRBJ1-2, with 7 nucleotides matching TRBD1. This receptor was obtained from a woman in her forties or fifties in good health and CMV-seronegative. Sequenced input: PBMCs. DNA for the CDR3: TGTGCCGGGGGACAGACCTATGGCTACACCTTC. This translates into CAGGQTYGYTF.